A selection of T cell receptor beta chains follows, all from one sample in a study of cytomegalovirus exposure and HLA in healthy donors. Sequencing was performed with immunoSEQ multiplex PCR; in TCRdb, only in-frame clones are kept and a portion is missing. Of about 100,000 clones in the sample, roughly 73% were seen once. The source material was PBMCs. These receptors came from a woman between 40 and 50 years old in good health and CMV-seronegative. The CDR3 runs from the conserved cysteine through the conserved F or W. The D gene is left open where the match is weak. A clone size is listed for some rows: how often the clone was seen (once, few, many), or a class if it is expanded.

clone_size | d_call | j_call | v_call | cdr3_aa | cdr3_nt
NA | TRBD1 | TRBJ1-2 | TRBV9 | CASSVGSGGANYGYTF | TGTGCCAGCAGCGTAGGCTCAGGGGGTGCTAACTATGGCTACACCTTC
NA | NA | TRBJ1-6 | TRBV7-9 | CASSLKDAVSPLHF | TGTGCCAGCAGCTTAAAGGATGCGGTTTCACCCCTCCACTTT
NA | NA | TRBJ1-2 | TRBV5-6 | CASSPDSANYGYTF | TGTGCCAGCAGCCCTGACAGTGCTAACTATGGCTACACCTTC
NA | TRBD1 | TRBJ2-7 | TRBV5-8 | CASDPTGPLHGRYF | TGTGCCAGCGACCCGACAGGGCCCCTCCACGGTCGGTACTTC
few | NA | TRBJ2-7 | TRBV1 | CTSGGGHEQYF | TGCACCAGCGGCGGGGGCCACGAGCAGTACTTC
NA | NA | TRBJ2-5 | TRBV7-3 | CASSLGPPGGQETQYF | TGTGCCAGCAGCCTGGGACCTCCAGGGGGGCAAGAGACCCAGTACTTC
NA | TRBD1 | TRBJ1-5 | TRBV30 | CAWSPGGNNQPQHF | TGTGCCTGGAGTCCAGGGGGGAACAATCAGCCCCAGCATTTT
NA | TRBD2 | TRBJ2-7 | TRBV27 | CASSPGTSGEFEQYF | TGTGCCAGCAGTCCGGGGACTAGCGGGGAATTCGAGCAGTACTTC
NA | TRBD1 | TRBJ1-1 | TRBV5-8 | CASSLVTGAEAFF | TGTGCCAGCAGCTTGGTGACAGGGGCTGAAGCTTTCTTT
NA | TRBD1 | TRBJ1-6 | TRBV2 | CASSGAGTGVSPLHF | TGTGCCAGCTCGGGAGCCGGGACAGGGGTATCACCCCTCCACTTT
once | TRBD1 | TRBJ1-1 | TRBV7-9 | CASSRRRGEGTEAFF | TGTGCCAGCAGCCGACGCAGGGGGGAAGGCACTGAAGCTTTCTTT
NA | NA | TRBJ2-1 | TRBV5-1 | CASSLEGGQFF | TGCGCCAGCAGCTTGGAAGGGGGGCAGTTCTTC
NA | NA | TRBJ2-1 | TRBV29-1 | CSVEPPREQFF | TGCAGCGTTGAACCGCCGAGGGAGCAGTTCTTC
NA | NA | TRBJ1-1 | TRBV6-5 | CASSRGAPEAFF | TGTGCCAGCAGCCGAGGAGCCCCTGAAGCTTTCTTT
NA | TRBD2 | TRBJ2-3 | TRBV13 | CASSPPTRSSGGDTDTQYF | TGTGCCAGCAGCCCACCGACCAGATCTAGCGGGGGGGACACAGATACGCAGTATTTT
NA | TRBD1 | TRBJ1-5 | TRBV4-1 | CASSLGQLGSQPQHF | TGCGCCAGCAGCCTGGGACAGTTGGGCTCTCAGCCCCAGCATTTT
NA | NA | TRBJ1-6 | TRBV18 | CASSPDRSSYNSPLHF | TGTGCCAGCTCACCCGACCGGAGCTCCTATAATTCACCCCTCCACTTT
NA | TRBD1 | TRBJ2-1 | TRBV6-5 | CASSYSKAPGGNEQLF | TGTGCCAGCAGTTACTCGAAGGCTCCAGGGGGCAATGAGCAGCTCTTC
NA | TRBD1 | TRBJ2-7 | TRBV6-1 | CASRTGTGGYEQYF | TGTGCCAGCAGAACCGGGACAGGGGGCTACGAGCAGTACTTC
NA | NA | TRBJ1-1 | TRBV28 | CASTGLRNTEAFF | TGTGCCAGCACGGGGTTACGGAACACTGAAGCTTTCTTT
few | TRBD1 | TRBJ2-2 | TRBV2 | CASSGGTVRGTGELFF | TGTGCCAGCAGTGGAGGGACAGTTCGTGGCACCGGGGAGCTGTTTTTT
NA | TRBD2 | TRBJ2-1 | TRBV9 | CASTSGDRNEQFF | TGTGCCAGTACTAGCGGGGATCGCAATGAGCAGTTCTTC
NA | NA | TRBJ1-5 | TRBV2 | CASSDRVRNQPQHF | TGTGCCAGCAGTGACAGGGTCCGCAATCAGCCCCAGCATTTT
NA | NA | TRBJ2-6 | TRBV5-6 | CASSFPNSGANVLTF | TGTGCCAGCAGCTTCCCCAACTCTGGGGCCAACGTCCTGACTTTC
NA | NA | TRBJ1-4 | TRBV6-1 | CASSEAVGGANEKLFF | TGTGCCAGCAGTGAAGCCGTAGGGGGAGCTAATGAAAAACTGTTTTTT
NA | TRBD1 | TRBJ1-3 | TRBV6-1 | CASSRDRVGNTIYF | TGTGCCAGCAGCCGGGACAGGGTCGGAAACACCATATATTTT
NA | NA | TRBJ1-2 | TRBV7-2 | CASSLGGGSSGYTF | TGTGCCAGCAGCTTAGGCGGGGGCAGTTCTGGCTACACCTTC
NA | NA | TRBJ1-4 | TRBV29-1 | CSVVGGLGEKLFF | TGCAGCGTTGTCGGGGGGTTAGGGGAAAAACTGTTTTTT
few | NA | TRBJ1-5 | TRBV6-5 | CASSYSGNYQPQHF | TGTGCCAGCAGTTATTCGGGGAACTATCAGCCCCAGCATTTT
few | NA | TRBJ2-2 | TRBV5-1 | CASSLEIASTGELFF | TGCGCCAGCAGCTTGGAGATAGCGAGCACCGGGGAGCTGTTTTTT
NA | TRBD1 | TRBJ1-2 | TRBV4-1 | CASSRTGGNYGYTF | TGCGCCAGCAGCCGTACAGGGGGGAACTATGGCTACACCTTC
NA | NA | TRBJ1-4 | TRBV7-8 | CASSLVPGGNEKLFF | TGTGCCAGCAGCTTAGTTCCGGGGGGTAATGAAAAACTGTTTTTT
NA | NA | TRBJ2-7 | TRBV7-2 | CASSSSDRTSYEQYF | TGTGCCAGCAGCTCAAGCGACAGGACCTCCTACGAGCAGTACTTC
NA | NA | TRBJ1-1 | TRBV15 | CATSRDKLPNTEAFF | TGTGCCACCAGCAGAGATAAGCTACCGAACACTGAAGCTTTCTTT
NA | NA | TRBJ2-5 | TRBV29-1 | CSGGRDQETQYF | TGCAGTGGGGGCAGGGATCAAGAGACCCAGTACTTC
NA | NA | TRBJ2-3 | TRBV4-1 | CASSQDRRARGDTQYF | TGCGCCAGCAGCCAAGATCGGAGGGCCCGCGGGGATACGCAGTATTTT
NA | TRBD1 | TRBJ1-1 | TRBV10-3 | CAISEKGTGLVNTEAFF | TGTGCCATCAGTGAGAAGGGGACAGGGTTAGTGAACACTGAAGCTTTCTTT
NA | NA | TRBJ1-4 | TRBV30 | CAWSVTATRKLFF | TGTGCCTGGAGTGTAACAGCCACTCGAAAACTGTTTTTT
NA | TRBD1 | TRBJ1-6 | TRBV6-5 | CASSYSSVRGNSPLHF | TGTGCCAGCAGTTACTCGAGTGTCAGGGGGAATTCACCCCTCCACTTT
NA | TRBD1 | TRBJ2-1 | TRBV4-3 | CASSQSRQGYNEQFF | TGCGCCAGCAGCCAATCGAGACAGGGCTACAATGAGCAGTTCTTC
NA | NA | TRBJ1-1 | TRBV30 | CAWSPRGRGDTEAFF | TGTGCCTGGAGCCCAAGGGGCAGGGGTGACACTGAAGCTTTCTTT
once | TRBD1 | TRBJ2-1 | TRBV5-4 | CASSGDGQVYNEQFF | TGTGCCAGCAGCGGAGATGGACAGGTGTACAATGAGCAGTTCTTC
many | TRBD1 | TRBJ2-2 | TRBV13 | CASSLDATGALGELFF | TGTGCCAGCAGCTTAGACGCGACAGGGGCACTCGGGGAGCTGTTTTTT
NA | TRBD1 | TRBJ1-5 | TRBV4-2 | CASSGQGAKQPQNF | TGTGCCAGCAGCGGACAGGGGGCAAAACAGCCCCAGAATTTT
NA | TRBD1 | TRBJ1-2 | TRBV27 | CASSGQGVEGYTF | TGTGCCAGCAGTGGTCAGGGGGTTGAAGGCTACACCTTC
NA | NA | TRBJ2-7 | TRBV9 | CASSVGAVVDEQYF | TGTGCCAGCAGCGTAGGGGCAGTAGTCGACGAGCAGTACTTC
NA | NA | TRBJ1-2 | TRBV5-4 | CASSPPPKALNYGYTF | TGTGCCAGCAGCCCGCCCCCCAAAGCCCTCAATTATGGCTACACCTTC
NA | NA | TRBJ1-4 | TRBV7-9 | CASSLAQGVEKLFF | TGTGCCAGCAGCTTAGCGCAAGGGGTCGAAAAACTGTTTTTT
once | TRBD2 | TRBJ2-5 | TRBV6-5 | CASSYSSGGETQYF | TGTGCCAGCAGTTATTCTAGCGGGGGAGAGACCCAGTACTTC
once | TRBD1 | TRBJ1-3 | TRBV5-1 | CASSLGPGQQRNTIYF | TGCGCCAGCAGCTTGGGGCCGGGACAGCAAAGAAACACCATATATTTT
NA | NA | TRBJ2-7 | TRBV7-2 | CASSFGLGGPPGEQYF | TGTGCCAGCAGCTTTGGCCTCGGGGGGCCCCCCGGGGAGCAGTACTTC
NA | NA | TRBJ2-3 | TRBV7-9 | CASSHGQDTDTQYF | TGTGCCAGCAGCCATGGACAAGACACAGATACGCAGTATTTT
NA | TRBD1 | TRBJ1-1 | TRBV19 | CASSTDRGMNTEAFF | TGTGCCAGTAGTACCGACAGGGGAATGAACACTGAAGCTTTCTTT
NA | NA | TRBJ2-7 | TRBV18 | CASSPSPPRAQGSYEQYF | TGTGCCAGCTCACCAAGTCCCCCCCGGGCCCAGGGCTCCTACGAGCAGTACTTC
NA | NA | TRBJ2-5 | TRBV2 | CASNKGVLNQETQYF | TGTGCCAGCAACAAGGGGGTACTAAATCAAGAGACCCAGTACTTC
NA | NA | TRBJ1-3 | TRBV29-1 | CSVSSTGNTIYF | TGCAGCGTTTCTAGTACTGGAAACACCATATATTTT
NA | NA | TRBJ1-3 | TRBV10-3 | CAISEHDIAGNTIYF | TGTGCCATCAGTGAACACGACATAGCTGGAAACACCATATATTTT
NA | NA | TRBJ1-6 | TRBV9 | CASSHTGSPLHF | TGTGCCAGCAGCCACACGGGGTCACCCCTCCACTTT
NA | NA | TRBJ1-1 | TRBV30 | CAWSVLSAPRRAFF | TGTGCCTGGAGTGTACTGAGTGCGCCCAGGCGAGCTTTCTTT
NA | TRBD1 | TRBJ2-1 | TRBV5-1 | CASSLNDRGNEQFF | TGCGCCAGCAGCTTGAATGACAGGGGGAATGAGCAGTTCTTC